Each of the 3 T cell receptor beta chains below was sequenced from the same sample in a study of CD4 T cells in relation to SARS-CoV-2 and coronaviruses (dated by TCRdb to the early 2020s). CD4+ T cells from unexposed donors were collected before the COVID-19 pandemic (2011-2018). After about 9 days of culture, CD4+ T cells were isolated with the EasySep CD4+ T cell isolation kit. Antigens for these TCRs are unknown. Library preparation employed the immunoSEQ multiplex PCR assay. Not all clones reach the TCRdb copy of this immuneACCESS table, which keeps in-frame sequences only. Checked studies attribute under half of the gap to unresolved V genes and leave the rest unexplained. A total of roughly 15,000 clones appear in this sample, approximately 80% of them only once. The ten largest clones represent approximately 11% of the sample. The sequenced sample was CD4+ T cells from PBMCs, cultured in vitro. The receptors come from a human donor in good health.

This clone has more than one count but fewer than ten. This rearrangement joins TRBV5-4 to TRBJ1-6; 9 bases fit TRBD1. This CDR3 region has 16 residues. After removal of 0 bases from V and 7 bases from J, the junction contained 5 bases not matched to a gene. Germline values: CDR1 SGHNT, CDR2 YYREEE (reference sequence). As DNA, the CDR3 is TGTGCCAGCAGCTTGGCCCCGACAGGGGGAAATTCACCCCTCCACTTT. Protein product: CASSLAPTGGNSPLHF.

The chain carries TRBV29-1 and TRBJ2-5, with D uncertain. The CDR3 contains 12 residues. Trimming removed 2 bases at V and 4 bases at J, with 8 bases between. The germline CDR1 and CDR2 sequences are SQVTM and ANQGSEA. CDR3 region: CSVEKDLETQYF. DNA of the CDR3: TGCAGCGTTGAAAAGGATTTAGAGACCCAGTACTTC.

The chain has TRBV30 and TRBJ1-1, with 8 bases lining up with TRBD1. Losses at the gene ends were 3 bases for V and 3 bases for J; bases not matched to a gene: 0. The CDR3 runs to 12 residues. Germline assignment: CDR1 GTSNPN and CDR2 SVGIG (reference sequence). The CDR3 loop is CAWRTGDTEAFF. The CDR3, as DNA: TGTGCCTGGAGGACAGGGGACACTGAAGCTTTCTTT.